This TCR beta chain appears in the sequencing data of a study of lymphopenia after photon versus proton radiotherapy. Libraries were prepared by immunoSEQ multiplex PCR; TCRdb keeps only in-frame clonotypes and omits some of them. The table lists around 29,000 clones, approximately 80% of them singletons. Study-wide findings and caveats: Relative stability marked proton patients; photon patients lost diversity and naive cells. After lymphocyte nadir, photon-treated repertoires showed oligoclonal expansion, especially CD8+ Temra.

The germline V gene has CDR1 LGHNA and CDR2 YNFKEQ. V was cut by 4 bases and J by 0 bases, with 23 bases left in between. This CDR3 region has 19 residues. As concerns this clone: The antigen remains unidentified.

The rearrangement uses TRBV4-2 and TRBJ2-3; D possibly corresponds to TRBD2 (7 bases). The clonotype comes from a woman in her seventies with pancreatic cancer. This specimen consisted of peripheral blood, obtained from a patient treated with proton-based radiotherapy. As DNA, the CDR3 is TGTGCCAGCAGCCCGCTAGCGGCCCAGGGGCCTACTAGCACAGATACGCAGTATTTT. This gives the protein CASSPLAAQGPTSTDTQYF.